This T cell receptor (beta chain) was retrieved from a study of glioma-infiltrating T cells. Study results and limitations: CDR3 overlap between tissue and blood was very small.

Regarding this clonotype: Its antigen is unknown.

V lost 4 bases to trimming and J lost 5 bases; unmatched junction nucleotides: 5. CDR1 is DFQATT, CDR2 SNEGSKA, per germline (reference sequence). The CDR3 sequence is 13 residues long. Using RNA template, CDR3s of TCR alpha and beta were amplified with iRepertoire arm-PCR. Tissue mRNA or PBMC total RNA, roughly 90-450 ng, went into one-step reverse transcription and amplification. TCRdb re-derived calls from the multiplex PCR reads in MiXCR, one entry per CDR3 protein. The data show 100,000 to 150,000 distinct CDR3 sequences, under 30% seen once. The rearrangement uses TRBV20-1 and TRBJ2-5; 9 nucleotides align to TRBD2. Sequenced input: glioma tissue, nonneoplastic brain tissue, or PBMCs (not recorded which). The TCR sequence derives from a human donor with low-grade glioma or glioblastoma, undergoing nonglioma brain surgery, or in good health (not recorded which). CDR3 amino acids: CSATGTSSETQYF. The CDR3 bases are TGCAGTGCTACCGGGACTAGCTCGGAGACCCAGTACTTC.